This T cell receptor (beta chain) derives from a study of cytomegalovirus exposure and HLA in healthy donors. Broader study findings: Confirmation in vitro established that a few CMV-associated chains were specific for CMV antigens. Donors belonging to an Asian-associated ancestry cluster reportedly showed fewer N-insertions in productive TCRs than the roughly 700-donor mean, according to what a later analysis found.

PCR employed 60 Vbeta and 13 Jbeta primers. Original methodology: Later, about 80 million unique TCR beta chains were counted in an analysis, and approximately 10 million of them were shared. Sequencing used immunoSEQ multiplex PCR; TCRdb keeps in-frame clones, though not all of them. D and trimming come from the DNA, and the V and J calls and clone size come from that table. Here the sample spans about 150,000 clones, approximately 86% being singletons. The CDR3 is 13 residues long. The V and J ends lost 4 bases and 8 bases respectively, with 12 bases between them. In germline, CDR1 is MDHEN, CDR2 SYDVKM. Worth noting for this clone: The antigen remains undetermined.

The sample taken for sequencing was PBMCs. The sequence derives from a woman aged 35 to 49 in good health and CMV-seronegative. This chain joins TRBV28 and TRBJ2-1; possibly TRBD1 for D (7 bases). Here the CDR3 DNA reads TGTGCCAGCAGTTCAGGGGGGATGGATGAGCAGTTCTTC. Encoded protein: CASSSGGMDEQFF.